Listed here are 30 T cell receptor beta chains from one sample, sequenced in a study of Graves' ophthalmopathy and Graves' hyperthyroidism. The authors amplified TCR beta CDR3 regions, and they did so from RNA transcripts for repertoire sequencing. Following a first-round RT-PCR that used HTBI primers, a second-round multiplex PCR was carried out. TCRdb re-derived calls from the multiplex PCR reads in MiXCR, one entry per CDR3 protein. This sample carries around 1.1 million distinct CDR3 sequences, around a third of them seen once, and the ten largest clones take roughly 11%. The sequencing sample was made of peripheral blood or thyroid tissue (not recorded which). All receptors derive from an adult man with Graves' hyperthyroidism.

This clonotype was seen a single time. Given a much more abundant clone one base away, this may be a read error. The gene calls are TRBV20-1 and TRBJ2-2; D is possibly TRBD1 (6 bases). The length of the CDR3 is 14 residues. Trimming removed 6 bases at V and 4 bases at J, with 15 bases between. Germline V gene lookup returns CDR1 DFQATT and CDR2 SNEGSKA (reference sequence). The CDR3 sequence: CSAGQRSGTGELFF. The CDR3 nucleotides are TGCAGTGCCGGACAGCGGTCGGGCACCGGGGAGCTGTTTTTT.

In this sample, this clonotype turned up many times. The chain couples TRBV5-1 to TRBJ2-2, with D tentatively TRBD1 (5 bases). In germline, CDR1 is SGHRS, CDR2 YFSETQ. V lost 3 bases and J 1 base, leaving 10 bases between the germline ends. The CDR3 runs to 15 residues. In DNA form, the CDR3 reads TGCGCCAGCAGCTATGCTGGACAGAACACCGGGGAGCTGTTTTTT. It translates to CASSYAGQNTGELFF.

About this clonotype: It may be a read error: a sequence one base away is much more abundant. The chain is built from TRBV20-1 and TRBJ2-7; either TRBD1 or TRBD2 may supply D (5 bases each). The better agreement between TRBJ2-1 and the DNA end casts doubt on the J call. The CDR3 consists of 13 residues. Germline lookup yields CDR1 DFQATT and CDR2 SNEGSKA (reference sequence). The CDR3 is CSAPSWGSYEQFF. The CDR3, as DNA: TGCAGTGCCCCATCTTGGGGGTCCTACGAGCAGTTCTTC.

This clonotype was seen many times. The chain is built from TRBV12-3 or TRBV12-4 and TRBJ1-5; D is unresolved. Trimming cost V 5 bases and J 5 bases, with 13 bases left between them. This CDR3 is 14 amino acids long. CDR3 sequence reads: CASSPERVDQPQHF. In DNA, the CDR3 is TGTGCCAGCAGTCCAGAAAGGGTGGATCAGCCCCAGCATTTT.

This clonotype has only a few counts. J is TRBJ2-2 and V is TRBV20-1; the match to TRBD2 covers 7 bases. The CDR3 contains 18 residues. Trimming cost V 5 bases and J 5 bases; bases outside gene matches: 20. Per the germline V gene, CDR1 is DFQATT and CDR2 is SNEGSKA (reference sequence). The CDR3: CSAHPTTFRGERTGELFF. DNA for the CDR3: TGCAGTGCTCACCCAACAACCTTTCGGGGGGAGAGGACCGGGGAGCTGTTTTTT.

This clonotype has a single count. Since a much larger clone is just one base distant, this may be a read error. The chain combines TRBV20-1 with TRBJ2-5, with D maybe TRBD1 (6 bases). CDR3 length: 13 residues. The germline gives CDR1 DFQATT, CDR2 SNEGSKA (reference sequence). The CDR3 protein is CSALVGAVETRYF. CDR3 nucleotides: TGCAGTGCCCTCGTGGGGGCGGTGGAGACCCGGTACTTC.

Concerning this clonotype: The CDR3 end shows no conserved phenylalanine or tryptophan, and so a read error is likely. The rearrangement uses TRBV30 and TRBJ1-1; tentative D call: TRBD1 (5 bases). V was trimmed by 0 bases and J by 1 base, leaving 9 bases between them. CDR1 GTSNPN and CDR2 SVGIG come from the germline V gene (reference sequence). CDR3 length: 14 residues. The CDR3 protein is CAWSVGAGNTEAFL. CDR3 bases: TGTGCCTGGAGTGTAGGGGCTGGGAACACTGAAGCTTTCCTT.

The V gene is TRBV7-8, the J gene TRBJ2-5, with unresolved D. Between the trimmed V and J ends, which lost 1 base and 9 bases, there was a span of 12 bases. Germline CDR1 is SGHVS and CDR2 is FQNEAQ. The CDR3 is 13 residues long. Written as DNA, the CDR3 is TGTGCCAGCAGCTTAGGGCCCGGTCAGCCCCAGTACTTC. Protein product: CASSLGPGQPQYF. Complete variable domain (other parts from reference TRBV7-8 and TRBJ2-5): GAGVSQSPRYKVAKRGQDVALRCDPISGHVSLFWYQQALGQGPEFLTYFQNEAQLDKSGLPSDRFFAERPEGSVSTLKIQRTQQEDSAVYLCASSLGPGQPQYFGPGTRLLVL.

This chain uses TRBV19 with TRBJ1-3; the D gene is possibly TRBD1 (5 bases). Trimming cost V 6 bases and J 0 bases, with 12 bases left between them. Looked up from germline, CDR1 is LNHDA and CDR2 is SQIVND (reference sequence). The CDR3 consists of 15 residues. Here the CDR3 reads CASSETDLSGNTIYF. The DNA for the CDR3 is TGTGCCAGTAGCGAGACAGACCTCTCTGGAAACACCATATATTTT.

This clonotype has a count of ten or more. The CDR3 region is CASSLGTAAGGPQHF. As DNA, the CDR3 is TGTGCCAGCAGCTTAGGGACGGCGGCCGGTGGCCCCCAGCATTTT. The chain recombines TRBV13 with TRBJ1-5, with no clear D. The V and J ends lost 0 bases and 10 bases respectively, with 16 bases between them. The CDR3 runs to 15 residues. Germline V gene sequence: CDR1 PRHDT, CDR2 FYEKMQ (reference sequence). The whole variable domain, remainder taken from reference TRBV13 and TRBJ1-5, is AAGVIQSPRHLIKEKRETATLKCYPIPRHDTVYWYQQGPGQDPQFLISFYEKMQSDKGSIPDRFSAQQFSDYHSELNMSSLELGDSALYFCASSLGTAAGGPQHFGDGTRLSIL.

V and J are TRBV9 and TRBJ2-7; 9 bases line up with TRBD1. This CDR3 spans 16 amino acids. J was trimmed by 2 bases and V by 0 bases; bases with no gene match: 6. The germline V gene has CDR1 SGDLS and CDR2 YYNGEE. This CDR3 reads CASSVAMGQGPYEQYF. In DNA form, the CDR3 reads TGTGCCAGCAGCGTAGCTATGGGACAGGGTCCCTACGAGCAGTACTTC.

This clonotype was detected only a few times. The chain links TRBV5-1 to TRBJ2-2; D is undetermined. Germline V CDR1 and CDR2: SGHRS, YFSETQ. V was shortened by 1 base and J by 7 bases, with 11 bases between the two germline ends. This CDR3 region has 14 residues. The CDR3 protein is CASSLYPDGGELFF. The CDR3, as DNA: TGCGCCAGCAGCTTGTATCCCGACGGCGGGGAGCTGTTTTTT.

CDR3 sequence reads: CASSHNRDSSNYGYTF. In DNA form, the CDR3 reads TGTGCCAGCAGCCATAACAGGGACAGTTCTAACTATGGCTACACCTTC. The V call is TRBV6-2 or TRBV6-3, the J call TRBJ1-2; 7 bases match TRBD1. The CDR3 contains 16 residues. Per germline, CDR1 MNHEY and CDR2 SVGEGT. V lost 6 bases, J lost 0 bases, and 10 bases stayed unmatched.

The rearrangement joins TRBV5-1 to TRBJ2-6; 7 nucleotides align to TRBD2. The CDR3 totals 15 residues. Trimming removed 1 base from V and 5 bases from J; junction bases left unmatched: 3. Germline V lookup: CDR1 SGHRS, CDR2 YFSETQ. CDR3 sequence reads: CASSLWSGRANVLTF. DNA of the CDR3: TGCGCCAGCAGCTTGTGGAGCGGGAGGGCCAACGTCCTGACTTTC.

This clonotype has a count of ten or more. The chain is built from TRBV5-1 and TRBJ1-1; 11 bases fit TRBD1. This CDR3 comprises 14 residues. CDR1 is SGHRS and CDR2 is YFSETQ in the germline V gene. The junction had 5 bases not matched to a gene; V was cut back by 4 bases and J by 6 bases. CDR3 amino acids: CASSRDRGKSEAFF. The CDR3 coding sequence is TGCGCCAGCAGCCGGGACAGGGGGAAATCTGAAGCTTTCTTT.

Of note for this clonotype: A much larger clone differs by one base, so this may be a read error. CDR3 coding DNA: TGTGCCAGTAGTAAGAGGGGCAGCGGGGAGCTGTTTTTT. It encodes CASSKRGSGELFF. This chain links TRBV19 with TRBJ2-2; D tentatively reads TRBD1 or TRBD2 (5 bases each). Deletions cut 4 bases from V and 7 bases from J, with 10 bases between. Germline assignment: CDR1 LNHDA and CDR2 SQIVND (reference sequence). The CDR3 loop spans 13 amino acids.

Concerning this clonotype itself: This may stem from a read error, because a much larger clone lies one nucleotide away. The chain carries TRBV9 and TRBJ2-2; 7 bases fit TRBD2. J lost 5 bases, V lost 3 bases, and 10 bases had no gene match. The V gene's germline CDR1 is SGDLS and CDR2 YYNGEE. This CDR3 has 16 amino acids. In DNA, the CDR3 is TGTGCCAGCAGCGCCCTCTGGGCGGGGGAGACCGGGGAGCTGTTTTTT. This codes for CASSALWAGETGELFF.

CDR3 residues: CAISGTESTYEQYF. The CDR3 DNA follows: TGCGCCATCAGCGGGACTGAATCGACCTACGAGCAGTACTTC. The chain joins TRBV10-2 to TRBJ2-7, with 7 positions matching TRBD2. V lost 10 bases to trimming and J lost 2 bases; unmatched junction nucleotides: 11. The CDR3 covers 14 residues. CDR1 is WSHSY, CDR2 SAAADI, per germline.

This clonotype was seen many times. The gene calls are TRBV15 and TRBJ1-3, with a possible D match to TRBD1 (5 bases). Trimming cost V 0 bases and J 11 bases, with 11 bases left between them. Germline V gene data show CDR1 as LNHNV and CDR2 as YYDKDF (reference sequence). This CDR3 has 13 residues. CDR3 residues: CATSRDLSGSIYF. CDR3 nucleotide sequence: TGTGCCACCAGCAGAGATCTTTCAGGGTCCATATATTTT.

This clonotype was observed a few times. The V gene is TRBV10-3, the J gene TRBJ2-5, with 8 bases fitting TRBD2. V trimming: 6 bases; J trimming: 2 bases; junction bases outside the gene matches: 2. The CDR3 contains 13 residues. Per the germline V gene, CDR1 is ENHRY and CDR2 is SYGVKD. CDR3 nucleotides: TGTGCCATCAGCGGGGGGGTTCAAGAGACCCAGTACTTC. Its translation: CAISGGVQETQYF.

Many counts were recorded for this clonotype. The CDR3 region has the DNA TGTGCCAGCAGTGACGGCCGGATCTATGGCTACACCTTC. This translates into CASSDGRIYGYTF. The genes are TRBV2 and TRBJ1-2; D gene uncertain. CDR1 is SNHLY and CDR2 is FYNNEI in the germline V gene. Trimming took off 3 bases at V and 4 bases at J, with 9 bases between the two ends. The CDR3 is 13 amino acids.

In nucleotides, the CDR3 is TGTGCCAGCAGCTACAGGGACCGTGCACACTACGAGCAGTACTTC. The encoded protein is CASSYRDRAHYEQYF. The chain uses TRBV6-6 and TRBJ2-7; D might be TRBD1 (6 bases). Per germline, CDR1 MNHNY and CDR2 SVGAGI (reference sequence). Trimming pared 6 bases from V and 3 bases from J, leaving 18 bases between. The CDR3 is 15 residues long.

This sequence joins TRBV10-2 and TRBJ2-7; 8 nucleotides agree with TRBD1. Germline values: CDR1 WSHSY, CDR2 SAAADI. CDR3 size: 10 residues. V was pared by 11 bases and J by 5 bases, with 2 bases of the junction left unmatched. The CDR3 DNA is TGCGCCGCAGGGGGCAACGAGCAGTACTTC. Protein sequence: CAAGGNEQYF.

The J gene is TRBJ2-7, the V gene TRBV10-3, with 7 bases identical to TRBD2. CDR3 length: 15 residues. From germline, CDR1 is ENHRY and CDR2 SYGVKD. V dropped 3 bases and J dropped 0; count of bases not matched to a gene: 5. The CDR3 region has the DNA TGTGCCATCAGTGAAGCGGGACGGAGCTCCTACGAGCAGTACTTC. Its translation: CAISEAGRSSYEQYF.

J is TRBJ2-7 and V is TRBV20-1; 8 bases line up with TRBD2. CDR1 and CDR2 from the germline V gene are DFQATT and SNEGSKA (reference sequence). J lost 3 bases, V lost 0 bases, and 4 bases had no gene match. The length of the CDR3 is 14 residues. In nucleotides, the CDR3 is TGCAGTGCTAGAGATACTAGCGGAAGCTACGAGCAGTACTTC. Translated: CSARDTSGSYEQYF.

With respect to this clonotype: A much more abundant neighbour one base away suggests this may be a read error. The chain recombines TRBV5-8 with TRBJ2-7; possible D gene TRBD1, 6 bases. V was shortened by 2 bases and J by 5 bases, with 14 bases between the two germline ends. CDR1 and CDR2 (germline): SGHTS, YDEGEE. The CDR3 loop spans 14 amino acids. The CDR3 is CASSFTGSLNEQYF. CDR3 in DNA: TGTGCCAGCAGCTTCACAGGGTCACTAAACGAGCAGTACTTC.

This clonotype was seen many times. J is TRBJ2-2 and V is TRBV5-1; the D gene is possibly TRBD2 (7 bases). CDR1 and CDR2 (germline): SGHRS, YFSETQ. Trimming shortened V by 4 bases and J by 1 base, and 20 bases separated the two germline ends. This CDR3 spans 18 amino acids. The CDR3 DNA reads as TGCGCCAGCAGCGGGGGGGGCAATCGGGACTTGAACACCGGGGAGCTGTTTTTT. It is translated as CASSGGGNRDLNTGELFF.

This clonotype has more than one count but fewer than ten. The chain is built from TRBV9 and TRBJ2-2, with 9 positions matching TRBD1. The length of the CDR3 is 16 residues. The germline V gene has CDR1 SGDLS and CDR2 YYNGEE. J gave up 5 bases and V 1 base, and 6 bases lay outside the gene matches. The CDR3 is CASSVPDRGRTGELFF. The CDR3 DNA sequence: TGTGCCAGCAGCGTACCGGACAGGGGAAGGACCGGGGAGCTGTTTTTT.

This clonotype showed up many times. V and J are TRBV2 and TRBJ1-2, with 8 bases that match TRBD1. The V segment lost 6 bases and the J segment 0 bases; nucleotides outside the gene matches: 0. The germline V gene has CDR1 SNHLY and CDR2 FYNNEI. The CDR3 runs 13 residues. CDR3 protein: CASRDRANYGYTF. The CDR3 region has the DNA TGTGCCAGCAGGGACAGGGCTAACTATGGCTACACCTTC. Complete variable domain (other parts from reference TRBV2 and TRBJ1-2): EPEVTQTPSHQVTQMGQEVILRCVPISNHLYFYWYRQILGQKVEFLVSFYNNEISEKSEIFDDQFSVERPDGSNFTLKIRSTKLEDSAMYFCASRDRANYGYTFGSGTRLTVV.

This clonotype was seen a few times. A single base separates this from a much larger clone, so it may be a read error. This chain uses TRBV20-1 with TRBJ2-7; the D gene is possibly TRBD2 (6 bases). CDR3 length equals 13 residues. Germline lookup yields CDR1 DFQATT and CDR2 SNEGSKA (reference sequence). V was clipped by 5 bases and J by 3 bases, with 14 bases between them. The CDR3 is CSAESGPIYEQYF. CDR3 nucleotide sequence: TGCAGTGCTGAGAGCGGGCCGATCTACGAGCAGTACTTC.